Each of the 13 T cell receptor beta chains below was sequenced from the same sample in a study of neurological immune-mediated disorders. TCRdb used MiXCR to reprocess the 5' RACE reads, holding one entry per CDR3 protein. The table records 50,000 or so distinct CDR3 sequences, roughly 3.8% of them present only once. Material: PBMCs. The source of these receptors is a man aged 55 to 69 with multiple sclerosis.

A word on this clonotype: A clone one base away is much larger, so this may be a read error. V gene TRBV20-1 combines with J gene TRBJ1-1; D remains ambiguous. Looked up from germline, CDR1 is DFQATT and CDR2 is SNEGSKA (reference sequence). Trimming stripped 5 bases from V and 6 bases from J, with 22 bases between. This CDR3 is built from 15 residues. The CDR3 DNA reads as TGCAGTGCTCCATTTCTCCGGGCCCCCAGCGCTGAAGCTTTCTTT. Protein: CSAPFLRAPSAEAFF.

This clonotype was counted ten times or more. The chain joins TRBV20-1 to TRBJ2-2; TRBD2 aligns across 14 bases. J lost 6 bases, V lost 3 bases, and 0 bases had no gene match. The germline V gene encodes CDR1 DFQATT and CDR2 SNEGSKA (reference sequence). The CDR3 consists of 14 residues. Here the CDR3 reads CSARTSGGAGELFF. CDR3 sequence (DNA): TGCAGTGCTAGGACTAGCGGGGGGGCCGGGGAGCTGTTTTTT.

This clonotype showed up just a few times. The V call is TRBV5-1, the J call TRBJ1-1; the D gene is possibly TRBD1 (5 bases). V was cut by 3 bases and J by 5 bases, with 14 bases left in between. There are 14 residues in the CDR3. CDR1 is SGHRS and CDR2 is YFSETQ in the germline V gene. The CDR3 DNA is TGCGCCAGCAGCTCAGGGTACGGCGGAACTGAAGCTTTCTTT. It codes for CASSSGYGGTEAFF.

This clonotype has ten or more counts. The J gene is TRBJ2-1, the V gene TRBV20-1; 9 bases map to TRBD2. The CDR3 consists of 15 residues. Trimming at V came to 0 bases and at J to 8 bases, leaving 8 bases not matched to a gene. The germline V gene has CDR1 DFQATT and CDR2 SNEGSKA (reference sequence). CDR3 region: CSARDTLAGPYEQFF. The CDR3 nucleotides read TGCAGTGCTAGAGATACGCTAGCGGGGCCCTATGAGCAGTTCTTC.

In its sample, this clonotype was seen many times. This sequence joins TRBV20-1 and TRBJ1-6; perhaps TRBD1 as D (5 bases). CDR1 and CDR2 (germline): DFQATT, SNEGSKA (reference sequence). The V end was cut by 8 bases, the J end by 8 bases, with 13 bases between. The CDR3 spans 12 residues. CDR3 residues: CSPKGRDSPLHF. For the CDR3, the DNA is TGCAGTCCGAAGGGACGAGATTCACCCCTCCACTTT.

The CDR3 region is CAWTNRDTEAFF. CDR3 bases: TGTGCCTGGACTAATAGGGACACTGAAGCTTTCTTT. The genes are TRBV30 and TRBJ1-1; no definite D call. CDR1 GTSNPN and CDR2 SVGIG come from the germline V gene (reference sequence). CDR3 length equals 12 residues. V shed 4 bases and J shed 3 bases, with 9 bases lying between them.

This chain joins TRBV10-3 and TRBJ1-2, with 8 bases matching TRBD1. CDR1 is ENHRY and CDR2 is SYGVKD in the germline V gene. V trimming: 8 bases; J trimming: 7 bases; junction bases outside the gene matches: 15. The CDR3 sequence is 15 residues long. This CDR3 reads CAISDRGQGRAGYTF. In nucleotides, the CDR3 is TGTGCCATCTCAGACAGGGGCCAAGGAAGGGCTGGCTACACCTTC.

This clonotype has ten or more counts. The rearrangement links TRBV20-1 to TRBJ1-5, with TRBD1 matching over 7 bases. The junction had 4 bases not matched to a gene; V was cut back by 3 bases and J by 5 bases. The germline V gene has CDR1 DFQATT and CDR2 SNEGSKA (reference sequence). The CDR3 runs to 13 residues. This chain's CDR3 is CSASTGVDQPQHF. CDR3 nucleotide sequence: TGCAGTGCTAGCACAGGGGTTGATCAGCCCCAGCATTTT.

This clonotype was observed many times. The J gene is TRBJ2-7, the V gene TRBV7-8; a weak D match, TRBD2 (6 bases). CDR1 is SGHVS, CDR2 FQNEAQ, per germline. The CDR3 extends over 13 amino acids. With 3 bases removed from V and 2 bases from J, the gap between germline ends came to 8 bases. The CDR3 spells CASSFGGAYEQYF. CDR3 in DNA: TGTGCCAGCAGCTTTGGAGGGGCCTACGAGCAGTACTTC.

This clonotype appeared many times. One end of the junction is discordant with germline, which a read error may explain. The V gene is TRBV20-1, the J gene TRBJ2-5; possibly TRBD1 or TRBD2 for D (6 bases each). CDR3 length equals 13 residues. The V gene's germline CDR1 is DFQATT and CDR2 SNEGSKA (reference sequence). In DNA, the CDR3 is TGCAGTGCAGGGGGGACGGATCAAGTGACCCAGTACTTC. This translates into CSAGGTDQVTQYF.

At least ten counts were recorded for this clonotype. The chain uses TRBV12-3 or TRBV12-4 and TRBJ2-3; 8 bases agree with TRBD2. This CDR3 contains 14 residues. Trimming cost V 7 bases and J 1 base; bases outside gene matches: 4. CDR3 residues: CASKLADRTDTQYF. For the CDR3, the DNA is TGTGCCAGCAAACTAGCGGACCGCACAGATACGCAGTATTTT.

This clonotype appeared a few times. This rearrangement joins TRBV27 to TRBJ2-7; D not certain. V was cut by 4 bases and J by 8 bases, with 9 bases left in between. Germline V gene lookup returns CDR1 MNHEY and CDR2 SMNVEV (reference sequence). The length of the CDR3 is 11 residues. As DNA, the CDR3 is TGTGCCAGCAGTTCGTTACAGCAGCAGTACTTC. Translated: CASSSLQQQYF.

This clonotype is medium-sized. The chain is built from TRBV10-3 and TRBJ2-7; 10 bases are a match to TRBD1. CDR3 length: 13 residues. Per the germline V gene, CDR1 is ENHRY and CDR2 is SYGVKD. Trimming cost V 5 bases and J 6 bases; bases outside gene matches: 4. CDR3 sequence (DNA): TGTGCCATCAGTACGACAGGGGGCGGCGAGCAGTACTTC. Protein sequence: CAISTTGGGEQYF.